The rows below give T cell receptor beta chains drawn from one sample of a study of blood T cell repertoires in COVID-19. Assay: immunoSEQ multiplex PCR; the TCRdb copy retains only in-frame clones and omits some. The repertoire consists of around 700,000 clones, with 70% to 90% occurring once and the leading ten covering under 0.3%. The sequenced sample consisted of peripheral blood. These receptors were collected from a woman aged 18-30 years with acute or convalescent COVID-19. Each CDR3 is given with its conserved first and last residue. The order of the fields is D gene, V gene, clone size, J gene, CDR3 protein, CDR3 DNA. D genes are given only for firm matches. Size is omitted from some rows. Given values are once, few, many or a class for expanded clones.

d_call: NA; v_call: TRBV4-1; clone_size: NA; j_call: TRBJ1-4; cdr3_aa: CASSQEAGVGANEKLFF; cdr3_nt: TGCGCCAGCAGCCAAGAGGCGGGGGTTGGGGCTAATGAAAAACTGTTTTTT
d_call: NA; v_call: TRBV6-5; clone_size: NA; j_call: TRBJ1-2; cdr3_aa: CASRPDSLYGYTF; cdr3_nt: TGTGCCAGCAGACCCGACAGTCTATATGGCTACACCTTC
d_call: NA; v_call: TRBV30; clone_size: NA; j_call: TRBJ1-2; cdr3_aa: CAWGGDNVKANYGYTF; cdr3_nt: TGTGCCTGGGGGGGGGACAACGTCAAAGCTAACTATGGCTACACCTTC
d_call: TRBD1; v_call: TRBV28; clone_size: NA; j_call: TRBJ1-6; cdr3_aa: CASSPGDRVNSPLHF; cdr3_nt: TGTGCCAGCAGTCCCGGGGACAGGGTAAATTCACCCCTCCACTTT
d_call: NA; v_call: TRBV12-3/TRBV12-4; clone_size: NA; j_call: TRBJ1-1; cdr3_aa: CASSLTGSRAFF; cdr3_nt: TGTGCCAGCAGTCTTACAGGGTCGCGGGCTTTCTTT
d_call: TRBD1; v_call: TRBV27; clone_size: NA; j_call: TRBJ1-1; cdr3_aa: CASSRTGGKAFF; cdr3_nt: TGTGCCAGCAGCAGAACAGGGGGCAAAGCTTTCTTT
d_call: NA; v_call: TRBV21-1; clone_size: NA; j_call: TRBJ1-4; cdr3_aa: CASSKDPEIATNEKLFF; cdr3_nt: TGTGCCAGCAGCAAAGATCCAGAAATTGCAACTAATGAAAAACTGTTTTTT
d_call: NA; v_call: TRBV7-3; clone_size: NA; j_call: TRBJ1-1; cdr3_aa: CASSLTAGGPTEAFF; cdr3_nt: TGTGCCAGCAGCTTAACGGCAGGCGGGCCCACTGAAGCTTTCTTT
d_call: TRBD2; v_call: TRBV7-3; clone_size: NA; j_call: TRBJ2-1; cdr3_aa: CASSLNPSGAKNEQFF; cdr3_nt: TGTGCCAGCAGCTTAAACCCTAGCGGGGCCAAGAATGAGCAGTTCTTC
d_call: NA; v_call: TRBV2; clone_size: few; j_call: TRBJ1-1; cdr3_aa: CAREQGSTEAFF; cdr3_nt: TGTGCCAGGGAGCAAGGGAGCACTGAAGCTTTCTTT
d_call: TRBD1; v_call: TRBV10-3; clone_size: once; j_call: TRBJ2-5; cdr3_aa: CAISTRGLETQYF; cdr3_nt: TGTGCCATCAGTACCAGGGGGCTGGAGACCCAGTACTTC
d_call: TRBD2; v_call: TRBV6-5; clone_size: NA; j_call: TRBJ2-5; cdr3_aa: CARANGGYQETQYF; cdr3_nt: TGTGCCCGGGCCAACGGGGGGTACCAAGAGACCCAGTACTTC
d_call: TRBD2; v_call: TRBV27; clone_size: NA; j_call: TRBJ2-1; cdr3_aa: CASSPPGGPSYNEQFF; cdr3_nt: TGTGCCAGCAGTCCCCCGGGGGGGCCTTCCTACAATGAGCAGTTCTTC
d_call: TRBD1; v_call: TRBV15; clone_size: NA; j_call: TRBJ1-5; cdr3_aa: CATSRHRGNSNQPQHF; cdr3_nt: TGTGCCACCAGTCGGCACAGGGGGAATAGCAATCAGCCCCAGCATTTT
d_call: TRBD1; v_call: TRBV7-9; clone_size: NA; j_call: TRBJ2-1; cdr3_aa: CASSPAEGQGVLDEQFF; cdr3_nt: TGTGCCAGCAGCCCCGCCGAGGGACAGGGGGTCTTAGATGAGCAGTTCTTC
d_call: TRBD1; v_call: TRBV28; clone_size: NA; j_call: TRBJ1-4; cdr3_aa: CASSRQGSNEKLFF; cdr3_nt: TGTGCCAGCAGTAGACAGGGCTCTAATGAAAAACTGTTTTTT
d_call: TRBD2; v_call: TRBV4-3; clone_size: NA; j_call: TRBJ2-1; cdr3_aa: CASSQVSSGNNEQFF; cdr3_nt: TGCGCCAGCAGCCAAGTGTCTAGCGGTAACAATGAGCAGTTCTTC
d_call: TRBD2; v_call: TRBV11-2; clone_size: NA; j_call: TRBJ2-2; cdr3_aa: CASSFVGTSGGFGELFF; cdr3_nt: TGTGCCAGCAGCTTCGTTGGGACTAGCGGGGGGTTCGGGGAGCTGTTTTTT
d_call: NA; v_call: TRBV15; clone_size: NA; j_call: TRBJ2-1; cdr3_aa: CATSRYQQGSYNEQFF; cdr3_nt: TGTGCCACCAGCAGATACCAACAGGGCTCCTACAATGAGCAGTTCTTC
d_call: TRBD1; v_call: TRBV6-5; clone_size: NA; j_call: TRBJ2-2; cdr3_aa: CASSRQGFTGELFF; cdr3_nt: TGTGCCAGCAGTAGACAGGGGTTCACCGGGGAGCTGTTTTTT
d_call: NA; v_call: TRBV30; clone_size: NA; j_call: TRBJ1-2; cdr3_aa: CAWSPRTVYVLYGYTF; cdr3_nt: TGTGCCTGGAGCCCAAGGACAGTTTATGTACTCTATGGCTACACCTTC
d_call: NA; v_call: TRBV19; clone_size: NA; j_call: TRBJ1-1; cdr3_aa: CASRRANTEAFF; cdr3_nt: TGTGCCAGTAGAAGAGCGAACACTGAAGCTTTCTTT
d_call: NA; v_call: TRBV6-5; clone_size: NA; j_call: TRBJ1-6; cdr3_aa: CASSYRTANSPLHF; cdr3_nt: TGTGCCAGCAGTTACAGGACAGCTAATTCACCCCTCCACTTT
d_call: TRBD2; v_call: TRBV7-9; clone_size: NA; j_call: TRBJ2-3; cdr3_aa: CASSPRGATSTDTQYF; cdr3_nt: TGTGCCAGCAGCCCGCGGGGGGCAACTAGCACAGATACGCAGTATTTT
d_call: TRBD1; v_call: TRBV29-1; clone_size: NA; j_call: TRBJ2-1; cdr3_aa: CSGRQGVSYNEQFF; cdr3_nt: TGCAGCGGTAGACAGGGGGTCTCCTACAATGAGCAGTTCTTC
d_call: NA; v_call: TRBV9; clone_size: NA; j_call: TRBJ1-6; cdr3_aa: CASSVQGNSPLHF; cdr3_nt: TGTGCCAGCAGCGTTCAGGGCAATTCACCCCTCCACTTT
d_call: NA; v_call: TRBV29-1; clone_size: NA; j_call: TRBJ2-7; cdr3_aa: CSVLGQGTYEQYF; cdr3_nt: TGCAGCGTTCTAGGACAAGGGACCTACGAGCAGTACTTC
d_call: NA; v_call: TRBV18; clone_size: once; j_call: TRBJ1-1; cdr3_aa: CASSFAREGTEAFF; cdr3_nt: TGTGCCAGCTCATTCGCCAGGGAGGGTACTGAAGCTTTCTTT
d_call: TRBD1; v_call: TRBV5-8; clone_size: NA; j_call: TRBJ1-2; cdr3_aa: CASSQRDRVGGYTF; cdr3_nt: TGTGCCAGCAGCCAACGGGACAGGGTTGGCGGCTACACCTTC
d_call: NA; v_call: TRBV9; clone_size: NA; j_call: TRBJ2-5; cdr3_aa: CASSVGHMAGRQETQYF; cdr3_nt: TGTGCCAGCAGCGTAGGTCACATGGCAGGGAGGCAAGAGACCCAGTACTTC
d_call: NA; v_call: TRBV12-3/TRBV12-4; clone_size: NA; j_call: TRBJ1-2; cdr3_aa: CASSPTGYGYTF; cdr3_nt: TGTGCCAGCAGCCCAACAGGGTATGGCTACACCTTC
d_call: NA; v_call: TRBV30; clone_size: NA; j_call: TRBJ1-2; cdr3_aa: CAWGRSLANYGYTF; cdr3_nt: TGTGCCTGGGGGAGGTCACTAGCTAACTATGGCTACACCTTC
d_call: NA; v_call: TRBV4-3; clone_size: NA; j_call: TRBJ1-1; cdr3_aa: CASSQDVRGGSEAFF; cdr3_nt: TGCGCCAGCAGCCAAGATGTACGGGGAGGTTCTGAAGCTTTCTTT
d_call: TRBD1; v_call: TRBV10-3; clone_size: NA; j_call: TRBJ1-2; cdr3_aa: CAISPGTGTSNYGYTF; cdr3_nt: TGTGCCATCAGTCCCGGGACAGGGACATCTAACTATGGCTACACCTTC
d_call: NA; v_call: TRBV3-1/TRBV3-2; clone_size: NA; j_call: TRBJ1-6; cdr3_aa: CASSQVPGGTASPLHF; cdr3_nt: TGTGCCAGCAGCCAAGTTCCGGGAGGGACGGCTTCACCCCTCCACTTT
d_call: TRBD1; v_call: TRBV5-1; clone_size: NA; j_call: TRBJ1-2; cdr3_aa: CASSLSSPGQGAYGYTF; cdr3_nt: TGCGCCAGCAGCTTGTCCTCTCCGGGACAGGGGGCATATGGCTACACCTTC
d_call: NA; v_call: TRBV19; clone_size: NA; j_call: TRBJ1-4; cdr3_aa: CASSATVATNEKLFF; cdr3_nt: TGTGCCAGTAGTGCGACAGTTGCAACTAATGAAAAACTGTTTTTT
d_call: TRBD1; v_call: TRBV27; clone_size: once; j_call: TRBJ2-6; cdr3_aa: CASSHLSGQVDSGANVLTF; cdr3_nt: TGTGCCAGCAGTCACCTCTCGGGACAGGTCGACTCTGGGGCCAACGTCCTGACTTTC
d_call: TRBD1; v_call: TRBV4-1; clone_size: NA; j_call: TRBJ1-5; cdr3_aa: CASSLGTGDSNQPQHF; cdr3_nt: TGCGCCAGCAGCCTCGGGACAGGGGATAGCAATCAGCCCCAGCATTTT
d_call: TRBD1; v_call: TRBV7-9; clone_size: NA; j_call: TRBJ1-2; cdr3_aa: CASSLGTGGSAKYGCTF; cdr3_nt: TGTGCCAGCAGCTTAGGGACAGGGGGAAGCGCGAAGTATGGCTGCACCTTC
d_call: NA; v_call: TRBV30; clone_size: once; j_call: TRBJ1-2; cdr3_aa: CAWSPDQGYGYTF; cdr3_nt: TGTGCCTGGAGTCCGGACCAGGGCTATGGCTACACCTTC
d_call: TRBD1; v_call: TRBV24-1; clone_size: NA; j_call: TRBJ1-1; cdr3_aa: CATSGGGTGPNTEAFF; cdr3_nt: TGTGCCACCAGTGGGGGGGGGACAGGACCGAACACTGAAGCTTTCTTT
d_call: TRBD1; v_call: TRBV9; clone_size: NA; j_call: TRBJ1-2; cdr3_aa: CASSQGVDYGYTF; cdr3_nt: TGTGCCAGTTCCCAGGGGGTCGACTATGGCTACACCTTC
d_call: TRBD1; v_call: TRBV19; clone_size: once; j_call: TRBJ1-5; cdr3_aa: CASSTGQGAIQPQHF; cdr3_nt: TGTGCCAGTAGTACCGGACAGGGGGCTATACAGCCCCAGCATTTT
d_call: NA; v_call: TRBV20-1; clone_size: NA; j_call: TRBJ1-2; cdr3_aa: CSAADSFGYTF; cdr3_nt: TGCAGTGCCGCGGACAGTTTTGGCTACACCTTC
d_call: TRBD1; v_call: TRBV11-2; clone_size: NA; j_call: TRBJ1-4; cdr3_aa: CASSPRTGNRRTEKLFF; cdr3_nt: TGTGCCAGCAGCCCCCGGACAGGGAACAGGAGGACCGAAAAACTGTTTTTT
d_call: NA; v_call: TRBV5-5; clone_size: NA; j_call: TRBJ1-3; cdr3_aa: CASSIRTAVGNTIYF; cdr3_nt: TGTGCCAGCAGCATTAGGACAGCCGTCGGAAACACCATATATTTT
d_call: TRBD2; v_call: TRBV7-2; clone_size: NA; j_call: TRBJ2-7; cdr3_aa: CASSLGRGSYEQYF; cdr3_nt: TGTGCCAGCAGCTTGGGGAGGGGCTCTTACGAGCAGTACTTC
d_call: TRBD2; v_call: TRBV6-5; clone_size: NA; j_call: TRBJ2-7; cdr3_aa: CASSLAGPATYEQYF; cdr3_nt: TGTGCCAGCAGCTTAGCGGGCCCCGCCACCTACGAGCAGTACTTC
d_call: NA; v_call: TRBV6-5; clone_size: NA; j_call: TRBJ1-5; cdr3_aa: CASRRGQNQPQHF; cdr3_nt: TGTGCCAGCAGGAGAGGACAGAATCAGCCCCAGCATTTT
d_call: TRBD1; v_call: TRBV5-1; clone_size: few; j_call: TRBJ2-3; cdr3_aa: CASRVDRGTDTQYF; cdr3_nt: TGCGCCAGCAGGGTGGACAGGGGTACAGATACGCAGTATTTT
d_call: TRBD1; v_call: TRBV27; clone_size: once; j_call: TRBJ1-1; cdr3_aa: CASSPLTGASKAFF; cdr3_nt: TGTGCCAGCAGTCCCCTGACAGGGGCGAGTAAAGCTTTCTTT
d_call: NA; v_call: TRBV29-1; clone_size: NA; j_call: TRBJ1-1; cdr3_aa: CSVAGATEAFF; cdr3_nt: TGCAGCGTCGCAGGGGCCACTGAAGCTTTCTTT